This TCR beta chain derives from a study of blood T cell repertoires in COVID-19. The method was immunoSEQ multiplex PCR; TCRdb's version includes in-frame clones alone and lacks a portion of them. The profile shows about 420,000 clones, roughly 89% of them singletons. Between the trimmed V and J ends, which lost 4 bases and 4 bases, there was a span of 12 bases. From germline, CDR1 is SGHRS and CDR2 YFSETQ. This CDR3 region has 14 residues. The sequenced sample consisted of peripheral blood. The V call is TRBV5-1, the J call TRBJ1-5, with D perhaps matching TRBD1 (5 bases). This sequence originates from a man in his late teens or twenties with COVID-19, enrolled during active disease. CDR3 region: CASSPGFENQPQHF. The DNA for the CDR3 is TGCGCCAGCAGCCCAGGGTTCGAGAATCAGCCCCAGCATTTT.